These 22 T cell receptor beta chains originate from one sample sequenced in a study of blood T cell repertoires in COVID-19. Here immunoSEQ multiplex PCR was the method, and the copy in TCRdb shows in-frame clones only, minus some. Of around 100,000 clones listed, around four fifths were seen once; the top ten hold 4.5% to 5.5%. The sample was peripheral blood. These receptors all stem from a man aged 60-69 years with acute or convalescent COVID-19.

The J gene is TRBJ2-7, the V gene TRBV14; perhaps TRBD2 as D (5 bases). Trimming shortened V by 4 bases and J by 2 bases, and 18 bases separated the two germline ends. Germline CDR1 is SGHDN and CDR2 is FVKESK. The CDR3 runs to 16 residues. CDR3 in DNA: TGTGCCAGCAGCCCATGGACTGGCAGCCTCCCCTACGAGCAGTACTTC. As protein: CASSPWTGSLPYEQYF.

CDR3 residues: CASGSTGQNNYGYTF. CDR3 DNA sequence: TGTGCCAGCGGCTCTACAGGGCAGAATAACTATGGCTACACCTTC. This sequence joins TRBV9 and TRBJ1-2; TRBD1 might be the D (6 bases). Germline V gene lookup returns CDR1 SGDLS and CDR2 YYNGEE. V shed 7 bases and J shed 1 base, with 17 bases lying between them. The CDR3 runs 15 residues.

The chain uses TRBV9 and TRBJ2-7; the match to TRBD1 covers 8 bases. CDR1 is SGDLS and CDR2 is YYNGEE in the germline V gene. V was clipped by 4 bases and J by 6 bases; unmatched bases: 15. The CDR3 totals 16 residues. DNA of the CDR3: TGTGCCAGCAGCCTCCGGGACAGGATTGACGGGGGCGAGCAGTACTTC. Residues: CASSLRDRIDGGEQYF.

V is TRBV2 and J is TRBJ2-5; the D gene is possibly TRBD2 (5 bases). With 5 bases removed from V and 7 bases from J, the gap between germline ends came to 14 bases. CDR1 is SNHLY, CDR2 FYNNEI, per germline. CDR3 length equals 13 residues. DNA for the CDR3: TGTGCCAGCAGTCTGGCGGACTGGGGGACCCAGTACTTC. Its translation is CASSLADWGTQYF.

The chain has TRBV28 and TRBJ1-5; D gene uncertain. The CDR3 length is 14 residues. V was cut by 3 bases and J by 3 bases, with 9 bases left in between. The germline CDR1 and CDR2 sequences are MDHEN and SYDVKM. This CDR3 reads CASSLWSLNQPQHF. CDR3 DNA sequence: TGTGCCAGCAGTTTGTGGAGTCTCAATCAGCCCCAGCATTTT.

The chain employs TRBV28 and TRBJ1-2, with 9 bases aligning to TRBD1. CDR1 and CDR2 (germline): MDHEN, SYDVKM. This CDR3 comprises 14 residues. V lost 10 bases to trimming and J lost 6 bases; unmatched junction nucleotides: 12. The CDR3 is CATWGQGSEDGYTF. The CDR3, as DNA: TGTGCCACCTGGGGACAGGGAAGTGAGGATGGCTACACCTTC.

This chain uses TRBV6-6 with TRBJ1-2; TRBD1 agrees at 9 bases. J lost 8 bases, V lost 5 bases, and 12 bases had no gene match. Looked up from germline, CDR1 is MNHNY and CDR2 is SVGAGI (reference sequence). CDR3 length equals 15 residues. The CDR3 nucleotides are TGTGCCAGCAGTCCCAGCCAGGGACAGGGACGGGGCTACACCTTC. This codes for CASSPSQGQGRGYTF.

This clone was found once. J is TRBJ2-3 and V is TRBV7-2; 9 bases fit TRBD2. The V and J ends lost 2 bases and 4 bases, in that order; junction bases with no gene match: 7. Germline-derived CDR1 and CDR2 are SGHTA and FQGNSA. CDR3 length equals 16 residues. CDR3 amino acids: CASSLNKAGGADTQYF. The CDR3, as DNA: TGTGCCAGCAGCTTAAACAAGGCGGGAGGGGCAGATACGCAGTATTTT.

This clone was detected once. This chain links TRBV7-2 with TRBJ2-7; D is perhaps TRBD1 (5 bases). The ends were cut back, 4 bases at V and 0 bases at J, with 13 bases in the middle. This CDR3 comprises 15 residues. Germline values: CDR1 SGHTA, CDR2 FQGNSA. CDR3 DNA: TGTGCCAGCAGCTCGCAGGGAACAATCTCCTACGAGCAGTACTTC. Encoded protein: CASSSQGTISYEQYF.

The chain employs TRBV11-2 and TRBJ1-5; no definite D call. Per germline, CDR1 SGHAT and CDR2 FQNNGV. V was shortened by 3 bases and J by 5 bases, with 8 bases between the two germline ends. The CDR3 covers 13 residues. The CDR3 region has the DNA TGTGCCAGCAGCTTGACATTTGATCAGCCCCAGCATTTT. Amino acids: CASSLTFDQPQHF. Full variable domain (missing parts from reference TRBV11-2 and TRBJ1-5): EAGVAQSPRYKIIEKRQSVAFWCNPISGHATLYWYQQILGQGPKLLIQFQNNGVVDDSQLPKDRFSAERLKGVDSTLKIQPAKLEDSAVYLCASSLTFDQPQHFGDGTRLSIL.

This chain uses TRBV27 with TRBJ1-5; D unresolved. The germline V gene has CDR1 MNHEY and CDR2 SMNVEV (reference sequence). The CDR3 spans 14 residues. The ends were cut back, 3 bases at V and 4 bases at J, with 10 bases in the middle. This chain's CDR3 is CASSFGRGNQPQHF. In DNA, the CDR3 is TGTGCCAGCAGTTTCGGGCGGGGAAATCAGCCCCAGCATTTT.

Ten or more counts support this clone. The J gene is TRBJ1-4, the V gene TRBV6-5; 7 nucleotides align to TRBD1. CDR1 and CDR2 from the germline V gene are MNHEY and SVGAGI. The CDR3 is 15 residues long. With 0 bases clipped from V and 4 bases from J, the junction kept 2 bases outside the gene matches. Here the CDR3 reads CASSYSGQLNEKLFF. CDR3 nucleotides: TGTGCCAGCAGTTACTCGGGACAGCTTAATGAAAAACTGTTTTTT.

The J gene is TRBJ1-5, the V gene TRBV6-5; D call uncertain. CDR3 size: 15 residues. Germline-derived CDR1 and CDR2 are MNHEY and SVGAGI. Trimming removed 0 bases from V and 4 bases from J, with 10 bases in between. For the CDR3, the DNA is TGTGCCAGCAGTTACTCGATCGGCGGGAATCAGCCCCAGCATTTT. Translated, it gives CASSYSIGGNQPQHF.

The rearrangement uses TRBV9 and TRBJ1-2, with 7 nucleotides matching TRBD1. This CDR3 spans 14 amino acids. Looked up from germline, CDR1 is SGDLS and CDR2 is YYNGEE. V shed 0 bases and J 3 bases; nucleotides not matched to a gene: 2. The CDR3 region has the DNA TGTGCCAGCAGCGTAGACGGACAGGACTATGGCTACACCTTC. This encodes CASSVDGQDYGYTF.

The V gene is TRBV4-3, the J gene TRBJ2-1; 10 nucleotides agree with TRBD2. Germline assignment: CDR1 LGHNA and CDR2 YSLEER. This CDR3 has 16 residues. Trimming at V came to 1 base and at J to 4 bases, leaving 4 bases not matched to a gene. CDR3 in amino acids: CASSQAPGLAYNEQFF. CDR3 nucleotides: TGCGCCAGCAGCCAAGCCCCGGGACTAGCGTACAATGAGCAGTTCTTC.

The V call is TRBV19, the J call TRBJ1-4; a weak D match, TRBD1 (6 bases). The germline V gene encodes CDR1 LNHDA and CDR2 SQIVND (reference sequence). Trimming stripped 4 bases from V and 4 bases from J, with 10 bases between. This CDR3 spans 14 amino acids. The CDR3 reads CASSSPGDNEKLFF. CDR3 DNA: TGTGCCAGTAGTAGTCCAGGGGATAATGAAAAACTGTTTTTT.

The V and J genes are TRBV25-1 and TRBJ1-4; 9 bases match TRBD1. CDR3 length equals 14 residues. In germline, CDR1 is MGHDK, CDR2 SYGVNS. J gave up 8 bases and V 6 bases, and 7 bases lay outside the gene matches. The CDR3 coding sequence is TGTGCCAGCAGCACAGGGGGCGGTCTAGAAAAACTGTTTTTT. Translation: CASSTGGGLEKLFF.

The rearrangement links TRBV11-3 to TRBJ2-7, with D perhaps matching TRBD2 (5 bases). This CDR3 has 13 residues. The germline gives CDR1 SGHNT, CDR2 YENEEA. The ends were cut back, 0 bases at V and 6 bases at J, with 9 bases in the middle. The CDR3 sequence: CASSLDHRGEQYF. Here the CDR3 DNA reads TGTGCCAGCAGCTTAGATCATCGGGGCGAGCAGTACTTC.

This rearrangement joins TRBV27 to TRBJ1-2, with 7 positions matching TRBD1. The CDR3 covers 13 residues. Germline assignment: CDR1 MNHEY and CDR2 SMNVEV (reference sequence). Germline trimming cut 5 bases from V and 6 bases from J; bases unmatched to any gene: 6. For the CDR3, the DNA is TGTGCCAGCAGTCCACGACAGGGTAATGGCTACACCTTC. This translates into CASSPRQGNGYTF.

The chain links TRBV6-2 or TRBV6-3 to TRBJ2-5; 8 nucleotides agree with TRBD1. CDR1 and CDR2 (germline): MNHEY, SVGEGT. V dropped 4 bases and J dropped 1; count of bases not matched to a gene: 2. The CDR3 consists of 14 residues. CDR3 loop: CASSWDRSQETQYF. CDR3 coding DNA: TGTGCCAGCAGTTGGGACAGGTCCCAAGAGACCCAGTACTTC.

There are a few counts of this clone. V and J are TRBV6-2 or TRBV6-3 and TRBJ2-3; TRBD1 might be the D (6 bases). Trimming removed 2 bases from V and 2 bases from J, with 11 bases in between. This CDR3 comprises 15 residues. CDR1 and CDR2 from the germline V gene are MNHEY and SVGEGT. The CDR3 reads CASSYERGNTDTQYF. DNA for the CDR3: TGTGCCAGCAGTTACGAAAGGGGGAACACAGATACGCAGTATTTT.

The chain uses TRBV5-4 and TRBJ1-2; D might be TRBD1 (6 bases). The CDR3 length is 14 residues. Between the trimmed V and J ends, which lost 0 bases and 8 bases, there was a span of 14 bases. Looked up from germline, CDR1 is SGHNT and CDR2 is YYREEE (reference sequence). The CDR3 is CASSLDREGSGYTF. The CDR3 region has the DNA TGTGCCAGCAGCTTGGACAGGGAAGGCTCGGGCTACACCTTC.